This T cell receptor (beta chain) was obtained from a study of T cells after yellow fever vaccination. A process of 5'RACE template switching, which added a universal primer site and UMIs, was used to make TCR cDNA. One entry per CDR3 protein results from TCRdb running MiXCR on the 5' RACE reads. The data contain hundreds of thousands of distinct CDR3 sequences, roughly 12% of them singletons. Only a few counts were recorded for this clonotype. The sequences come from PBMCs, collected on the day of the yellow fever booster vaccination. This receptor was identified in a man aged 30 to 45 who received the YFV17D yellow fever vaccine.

Written as DNA, the CDR3 is TGTGCCAGCAGTTTCGGGACCGCGCAGTATTTT. This encodes CASSFGTAQYF. The V call is TRBV6-2 or TRBV6-3, the J call TRBJ2-3; TRBD1 or TRBD2 may be the D gene (5 bases each). V was clipped by 4 bases and J by 10 bases, with 9 bases between them. Germline V gene lookup returns CDR1 MNHEY and CDR2 SVGEGT. The CDR3 totals 11 residues.